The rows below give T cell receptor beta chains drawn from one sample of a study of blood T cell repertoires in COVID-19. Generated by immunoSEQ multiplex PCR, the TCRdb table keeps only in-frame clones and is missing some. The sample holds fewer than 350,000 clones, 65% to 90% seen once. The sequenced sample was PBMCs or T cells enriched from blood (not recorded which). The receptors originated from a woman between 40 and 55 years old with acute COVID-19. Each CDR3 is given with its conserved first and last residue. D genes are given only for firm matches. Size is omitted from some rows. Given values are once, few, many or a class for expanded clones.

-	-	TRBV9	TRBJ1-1	TGTGCCAGCAGCGTAGAGGCAGGGGAGTTAGGGAACACTGAAGCTTTCTTT	CASSVEAGELGNTEAFF
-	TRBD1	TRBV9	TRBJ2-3	TGTGCCAGCAGCGCCAGGGGGCCTGGTCCCACAGATACGCAGTATTTT	CASSARGPGPTDTQYF
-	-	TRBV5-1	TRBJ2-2	TGCGCCAGCAGCTTGGTTCCAGGCCCCACCACTGGGGAGCTGTTTTTT	CASSLVPGPTTGELFF
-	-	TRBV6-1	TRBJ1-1	TGTGCCAGCAGTGAAGGTTCAGTGAACACTGAAGCTTTCTTT	CASSEGSVNTEAFF
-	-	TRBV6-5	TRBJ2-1	TGTGCCAGCAGTTTAGGGGTTGAGCAGTTCTTC	CASSLGVEQFF
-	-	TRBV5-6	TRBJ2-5	TGTGCCAGCAGACCCTCAGGGGCGGTAAAGACCCAGTACTTC	CASRPSGAVKTQYF
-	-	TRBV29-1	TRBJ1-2	TGCAGCGTTGAAAGAGGAGGGTTCCCCTATGGCTACACCTTC	CSVERGGFPYGYTF
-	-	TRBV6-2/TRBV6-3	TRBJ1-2	TGTGCCAGCAGTTACGGGAGAGAGGGTTTCTATGGCTACACCTTC	CASSYGREGFYGYTF
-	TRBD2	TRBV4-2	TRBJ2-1	TGTGCCAGCAGCCAAGGGGGGGGACCCTTTAACAATGAGCAGTTCTTC	CASSQGGGPFNNEQFF
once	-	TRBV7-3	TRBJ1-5	TGTGCCAGCAGCAGGGGTGGCAATCAGCCCCAGCATTTT	CASSRGGNQPQHF
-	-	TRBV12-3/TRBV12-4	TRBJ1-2	TGTGCCAGCAAAGTAACTAATGGCTACACCTTC	CASKVTNGYTF
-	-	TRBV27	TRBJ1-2	TGTGCCAGCAGTGCTCATAGGGACAACCCAAGCTCTGGCTACACCTTC	CASSAHRDNPSSGYTF
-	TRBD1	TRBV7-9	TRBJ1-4	TGTGCCAGCAGTCGAGACAGGGGGTCTGCTGAAAAACTGTTTTTT	CASSRDRGSAEKLFF
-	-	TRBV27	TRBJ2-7	TGTGCCAGCTTCTCTCGTACTTCCTACGAGCAGTACTTC	CASFSRTSYEQYF
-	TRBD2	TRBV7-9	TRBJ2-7	TGTGCCAGCAGCTTAGAAGGACTAGCGGTCTCCGGGCAGTACTTC	CASSLEGLAVSGQYF
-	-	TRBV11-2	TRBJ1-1	TGTGCCAGCAGCCCAATACAGGGCGAAGCTTTCTTT	CASSPIQGEAFF
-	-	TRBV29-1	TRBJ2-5	TGCAGCGGGGTGAGAGGATGGTTGCTCCAAGAGACCCAGTACTTC	CSGVRGWLLQETQYF
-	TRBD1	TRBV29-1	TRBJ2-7	TGCAGCGGTAGGACAGGAACCTACGAGCAGTACTTC	CSGRTGTYEQYF
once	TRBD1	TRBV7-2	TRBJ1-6	TGTGCCAGCAGCTCAACCGGGACAGAGAATTCACCCCTCCACTTT	CASSSTGTENSPLHF
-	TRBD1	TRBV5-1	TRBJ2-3	TGCGCCAGCAGCTTGGCAGGGACAGCGACAGATACGCAGTATTTT	CASSLAGTATDTQYF